The 25 T cell receptor beta chains listed next were all sequenced from one sample in a study of cytomegalovirus exposure and HLA in healthy donors. The PCR ran on 60 Vbeta and 13 Jbeta primers. Clones were read by immunoSEQ multiplex PCR, and TCRdb kept only the in-frame ones, dropping some. The table has around 90,000 clones, about four fifths seen once. The sequencing input was PBMCs. The source of these receptors is a woman aged 40 to 55 in good health and CMV-seronegative.

The chain has TRBV30 and TRBJ2-3; the match to TRBD2 covers 8 bases. The germline V gene has CDR1 GTSNPN and CDR2 SVGIG (reference sequence). The V and J ends lost 2 bases and 4 bases, in that order; junction bases with no gene match: 5. The CDR3 is 14 residues long. In DNA form, the CDR3 reads TGTGCCTGGAGTCCGGGGGGGCGCTCAGATACGCAGTATTTT. It translates to CAWSPGGRSDTQYF. Filled out from reference TRBV30 and TRBJ2-3, the complete variable domain reads SQTIHQWPATLVQPVGSPLSLECTVEGTSNPNLYWYRQAAGRGLQLLFYSVGIGQISSEVPQNLSASRPQDRQFILSSKKLLLSDSGFYLCAWSPGGRSDTQYFGPGTRLTVL.

The V gene is TRBV6-1, the J gene TRBJ1-5, with D perhaps matching TRBD1 (5 bases). Between the trimmed V and J ends, which lost 2 bases and 4 bases, there was a span of 12 bases. Germline V gene lookup returns CDR1 MNHNS and CDR2 SASEGT. This CDR3 has 15 residues. CDR3 in amino acids: CASSEIGGPNQPQHF. CDR3 in DNA: TGTGCCAGCAGTGAAATCGGGGGACCTAATCAGCCCCAGCATTTT.

V usage is TRBV4-2 and J usage is TRBJ2-1; 8 nucleotides align to TRBD2. With V trimmed by 4 bases and J by 3 bases, 5 bases remained unmatched. This CDR3 has 15 residues. Germline V gene data show CDR1 as LGHNA and CDR2 as YNFKEQ. CDR3 sequence (DNA): TGTGCCAGCAGCCGCCATACTAGCGGCTACAATGAGCAGTTCTTC. This gives the protein CASSRHTSGYNEQFF.

The chain links TRBV7-9 to TRBJ1-4; 8 bases are shared with TRBD1. V lost 4 bases to trimming and J lost 8 bases; unmatched junction nucleotides: 9. Germline V gene lookup returns CDR1 SEHNR and CDR2 FQNEAQ (reference sequence). There are 15 residues in the CDR3. In nucleotides, the CDR3 is TGTGCCAGCAGCTCCTCGGACAGGGTAGACGAAAAACTGTTTTTT. It is translated as CASSSSDRVDEKLFF.

The gene calls are TRBV27 and TRBJ2-7; no clear D. The V gene lost 0 bases and the J gene lost 6 bases, with 15 bases spanning the gap. The CDR3 covers 15 residues. The germline V gene encodes CDR1 MNHEY and CDR2 SMNVEV (reference sequence). Here the CDR3 reads CASSLSRSRSPEQYF. In nucleotides, the CDR3 is TGTGCCAGCAGTTTATCGAGGTCCCGGTCTCCCGAGCAGTACTTC.

This rearrangement joins TRBV6-5 to TRBJ2-3; TRBD2 aligns across 9 bases. This CDR3 has 16 amino acids. CDR1 MNHEY and CDR2 SVGAGI come from the germline V gene. V trimming: 3 bases; J trimming: 0 bases; junction bases outside the gene matches: 4. The CDR3 loop is CASSYRGRGSTDTQYF. The DNA of the CDR3 is TGTGCCAGCAGTTATCGCGGGAGGGGTAGCACAGATACGCAGTATTTT.

The chain employs TRBV9 and TRBJ2-3, with a weak D call TRBD2 (6 bases). CDR1 is SGDLS and CDR2 is YYNGEE in the germline V gene. V was cut by 3 bases and J by 3 bases, with 11 bases left in between. The CDR3 is 14 residues long. The CDR3 loop reads CASSGVGRTDTQYF. CDR3 nucleotide sequence: TGTGCCAGCAGCGGAGTGGGGAGGACAGATACGCAGTATTTT.

This clone turned up a few times. This sequence joins TRBV5-1 and TRBJ2-7; 7 bases line up with TRBD1. Germline loops: CDR1 SGHRS, CDR2 YFSETQ. The CDR3 is made up of 13 amino acids. The trim removed 4 bases at V and 5 bases at J, leaving 6 bases unmatched. CDR3 sequence (DNA): TGCGCCAGCAGCACCGGGGACAGCCACGAGCAGTACTTC. The encoded protein is CASSTGDSHEQYF.

The J gene is TRBJ1-2, the V gene TRBV2; D is unresolved. The V and J ends lost 6 bases and 6 bases respectively, with 11 bases between them. The CDR3 contains 12 residues. CDR1 SNHLY and CDR2 FYNNEI come from the germline V gene. CDR3 bases: TGTGCCAGCAGCCCCGACACAAATGGCTACACCTTC. Amino acids: CASSPDTNGYTF.

The V and J genes are TRBV19 and TRBJ1-1, with 9 bases fitting TRBD1. Germline values: CDR1 LNHDA, CDR2 SQIVND (reference sequence). This CDR3 spans 15 amino acids. V lost 5 bases to trimming and J lost 3 bases; unmatched junction nucleotides: 7. The CDR3 DNA is TGTGCCAGTAGTCAACAGGGGGCTGGGGACACTGAAGCTTTCTTT. Translation: CASSQQGAGDTEAFF.

The table lists this clone with a few counts. The chain recombines TRBV5-8 with TRBJ1-5; D is uncertain. The CDR3 sequence is 10 residues long. Trimming cost V 7 bases and J 9 bases, with 8 bases left between them. Germline values: CDR1 SGHTS, CDR2 YDEGEE. In DNA form, the CDR3 reads TGTGCCAGCCCGGAGGGGCCCCAGCATTTT. Its translation is CASPEGPQHF.

This clone appeared a few times. The chain employs TRBV6-1 and TRBJ2-7; D remains ambiguous. The germline V gene encodes CDR1 MNHNS and CDR2 SASEGT. Trimming pared 4 bases from V and 2 bases from J, leaving 12 bases between. CDR3 size: 14 residues. CDR3: CASSVLPTTYEQYF. DNA of the CDR3: TGTGCCAGCAGTGTCCTGCCTACCACCTACGAGCAGTACTTC.

This sequence joins TRBV20-1 and TRBJ2-7; D is perhaps TRBD1 (6 bases). The CDR3 length is 11 residues. Germline values: CDR1 DFQATT, CDR2 SNEGSKA (reference sequence). CDR3 residues: CRATGLHEQYF. The CDR3, as DNA: TGCAGGGCGACAGGACTCCACGAGCAGTACTTC.

The chain employs TRBV25-1 and TRBJ2-7; the D is unclear. Germline V CDR1 and CDR2: MGHDK, SYGVNS. The CDR3 loop spans 12 amino acids. V was shortened by 5 bases and J by 3 bases, with 8 bases between the two germline ends. The CDR3 spells CASSHQVYEQYF. The CDR3 DNA is TGTGCCAGCAGTCATCAGGTCTACGAGCAGTACTTC.

The chain combines TRBV27 with TRBJ1-2; possible D gene TRBD1, 6 bases. The CDR3 runs 14 residues. The germline V gene has CDR1 MNHEY and CDR2 SMNVEV (reference sequence). Trimming left V 6 bases short and J 1 base short, with 12 bases between. The CDR3 DNA reads TGTGCCAGCAGGGAGCAGGGGTTTAACTATGGCTACACCTTC. As protein: CASREQGFNYGYTF.

The V call is TRBV7-6, the J call TRBJ1-5, with 7 bases aligning to TRBD1. Germline CDR1 SGHVS, CDR2 FNYEAQ. The CDR3 is 15 amino acids. The J segment lost 0 bases and the V segment lost 5 bases, leaving 4 bases of the junction unmatched. The CDR3 nucleotides read TGTGCCAGCAGCGAGGGACAGTATAGCAATCAGCCCCAGCATTTT. It encodes CASSEGQYSNQPQHF.

This clone was observed a few times. The gene calls are TRBV6-6 and TRBJ2-2, with a possible D match to TRBD2 (7 bases). The CDR3 loop spans 16 amino acids. CDR1 MNHNY and CDR2 SVGAGI come from the germline V gene (reference sequence). The V end lost 4 bases, the J end lost 6 bases, and 18 bases lay between the germline ends. The CDR3 region is CASSFSGTTLSGELFF. CDR3 nucleotide sequence: TGTGCCAGCAGTTTCAGCGGGACAACCCTTTCCGGGGAGCTGTTTTTT.

The rearrangement uses TRBV6-4 and TRBJ1-1; 9 nucleotides match TRBD1. This CDR3 comprises 18 residues. V was clipped by 2 bases and J by 0 bases; unmatched bases: 10. Germline V lookup: CDR1 MRHNA, CDR2 SNTAGT. CDR3 in DNA: TGTGCCAGCAGTGACACTACCTTGGGACAGGGTATGAACACTGAAGCTTTCTTT. Protein: CASSDTTLGQGMNTEAFF.

This clone was counted a single time. The gene calls are TRBV5-1 and TRBJ2-5; 10 nucleotides agree with TRBD2. The germline CDR1 and CDR2 sequences are SGHRS and YFSETQ. The CDR3 is 14 amino acids. V was pared by 2 bases and J by 5 bases, with 3 bases of the junction left unmatched. The CDR3 sequence is CASSFGTSDETQYF. The DNA of the CDR3 is TGCGCCAGCAGCTTCGGGACTAGCGACGAGACCCAGTACTTC.

This chain connects TRBV4-2 to TRBJ1-4, with D uncertain. Germline V lookup: CDR1 LGHNA, CDR2 YNFKEQ. The germline V and J ends were trimmed by 3 bases and 8 bases, with 10 bases remaining between them. The length of the CDR3 is 13 residues. The CDR3 region has the DNA TGTGCCAGCAGCCAGCCCGGGGAGGAAAAACTGTTTTTT. This translates into CASSQPGEEKLFF.

The chain joins TRBV19 to TRBJ2-5; 9 bases match TRBD1. Germline V gene sequence: CDR1 LNHDA, CDR2 SQIVND (reference sequence). The CDR3 spans 12 residues. The V segment lost 9 bases and the J segment 5 bases; nucleotides outside the gene matches: 4. Here the CDR3 reads CASSTGGETQYF. CDR3 DNA sequence: TGTGCCAGCTCGACAGGGGGGGAGACCCAGTACTTC.

The CDR3 loop reads CAWSLTGTEAFF. CDR3 bases: TGTGCCTGGAGTCTGACGGGCACTGAAGCTTTCTTT. The chain employs TRBV30 and TRBJ1-1; D gene ambiguous. This CDR3 spans 12 amino acids. Trimming pared 2 bases from V and 4 bases from J, leaving 8 bases between. The V gene's germline CDR1 is GTSNPN and CDR2 SVGIG (reference sequence). Full variable domain (remainder filled in from reference TRBV30 and TRBJ1-1): SQTIHQWPATLVQPVGSPLSLECTVEGTSNPNLYWYRQAAGRGLQLLFYSVGIGQISSEVPQNLSASRPQDRQFILSSKKLLLSDSGFYLCAWSLTGTEAFFGQGTRLTVV.

This clone was found once. CDR3 sequence: CASSVEGVRQGPYGYTF. In DNA, the CDR3 is TGTGCCAGCAGCGTAGAGGGGGTGAGACAGGGGCCCTATGGCTACACCTTC. This sequence joins TRBV9 and TRBJ1-2; 8 bases are a match to TRBD1. J was trimmed by 4 bases and V by 0 bases; bases with no gene match: 11. Germline lookup yields CDR1 SGDLS and CDR2 YYNGEE. This CDR3 region has 17 residues.

Concerning this clone: This same CDR3 is encoded by further DNA sequences in the sample. The gene calls are TRBV7-9 and TRBJ2-3; a weak D match, TRBD2 (6 bases). V lost 4 bases to trimming and J lost 0 bases, with 8 bases between them. Germline V CDR1 and CDR2: SEHNR, FQNEAQ (reference sequence). The CDR3 consists of 14 residues. For the CDR3, the DNA is TGTGCCAGCAGCTCGCGGGGTAGCACAGATACGCAGTATTTT. Its translation is CASSSRGSTDTQYF.

V usage is TRBV7-2 and J usage is TRBJ2-1; 12 bases agree with TRBD2. Germline-derived CDR1 and CDR2 are SGHTA and FQGNSA. The V segment lost 7 bases and the J segment 8 bases; nucleotides outside the gene matches: 9. The CDR3 spans 15 residues. Here the CDR3 reads CASTLLAGGNHEQFF. DNA of the CDR3: TGTGCCAGCACGTTACTAGCGGGAGGAAACCATGAGCAGTTCTTC.